Following are 22 T cell receptor beta chains from one sample sequenced in a study of CD8+ T cells in alopecia areata. The authors extracted RNA and reverse transcribed it into cDNA as the sequencing template. Method: immunoSEQ multiplex PCR; TCRdb's copy keeps in-frame clones and lacks some. The top ten hold roughly 0.9% of the sample, which has around 140,000 clones, approximately 50% seen once. Sequences were derived from CD4+ T cells sorted from blood, sampled at week 0. These TCRs come from a human donor with alopecia areata.

The chain uses TRBV7-2 and TRBJ2-7, with D perhaps TRBD1 (6 bases). The CDR3 is 13 residues long. V was clipped by 5 bases and J by 7 bases, with 15 bases between them. Per germline, CDR1 SGHTA and CDR2 FQGNSA. CDR3 loop: CASSRLQGQEQYF. The CDR3, as DNA: TGTGCCAGCAGCCGACTCCAGGGGCAGGAGCAGTACTTC. The full variable domain, its missing parts supplied by reference TRBV7-2 and TRBJ2-7, is GAGVSQSPSNKVTEKGKDVELRCDPISGHTALYWYRQSLGQGLEFLIYFQGNSAPDKSGLPSDRFSAERTGGSVSTLTIQRTQQEDSAVYLCASSRLQGQEQYFGPGTRLTVT.

This chain links TRBV4-1 with TRBJ2-1, with TRBD2 matching 12 bases. This CDR3 has 16 residues. The germline gives CDR1 MGHRA, CDR2 YSYEKL. With 1 base clipped from V and 6 bases from J, the junction kept 4 bases outside the gene matches. The CDR3 DNA reads TGCGCCAGCAGCCAAGCCCCTAGCGGGAGGGTCAATGAGCAGTTCTTC. Its protein product is CASSQAPSGRVNEQFF.

The CDR3 here is CAWSVRGDEAFF. The CDR3 nucleotides read TGTGCCTGGAGTGTACGCGGCGATGAAGCTTTCTTT. The rearrangement links TRBV30 to TRBJ1-1; D remains unclear. V shed 0 bases and J shed 7 bases, with 9 bases lying between them. The CDR3 length is 12 residues. CDR1 and CDR2 from the germline V gene are GTSNPN and SVGIG (reference sequence).

The CDR3 DNA is TGTGCCTGGAGTGTACGGACCACTAGCGGAACGCAGTATTTT. This translates into CAWSVRTTSGTQYF. The chain employs TRBV30 and TRBJ2-3; 8 positions agree with TRBD2. With V trimmed by 0 bases and J by 9 bases, 8 bases remained unmatched. CDR3 size: 14 residues. The V gene's germline CDR1 is GTSNPN and CDR2 SVGIG (reference sequence).

The genes are TRBV18 and TRBJ2-7; possibly TRBD2 for D (7 bases). Deletions cut 0 bases from V and 7 bases from J, with 16 bases between. Germline loops: CDR1 KGHSH, CDR2 LQKENI. The CDR3 consists of 15 residues. This chain's CDR3 is CASSPPAGAGREQYF. CDR3 sequence (DNA): TGTGCCAGCTCACCACCCGCGGGGGCAGGAAGGGAGCAGTACTTC. Full variable domain (outside the CDR3, taken from reference TRBV18 and TRBJ2-7): NAGVMQNPRHLVRRRGQEARLRCSPMKGHSHVYWYRQLPEEGLKFMVYLQKENIIDESGMPKERFSAEFPKEGPSILRIQQVVRGDSAAYFCASSPPAGAGREQYFGPGTRLTVT.

CDR3 DNA: TGTGCCTGGAGTGACAGCTATAGCAATCAGCCCCAGCATTTT. Its translation is CAWSDSYSNQPQHF. This rearrangement joins TRBV30 to TRBJ1-5; D is undetermined. The CDR3 loop spans 14 amino acids. CDR1 is GTSNPN and CDR2 is SVGIG in the germline V gene (reference sequence). The V and J ends lost 1 base and 0 bases respectively, with 7 bases between them.

The chain carries TRBV30 and TRBJ2-3; 11 nucleotides align to TRBD2. Losses at the gene ends were 3 bases for V and 3 bases for J; bases not matched to a gene: 8. CDR1 and CDR2 (germline): GTSNPN, SVGIG (reference sequence). The CDR3 runs to 16 residues. The CDR3 sequence: CAWRIGLAGKTDTQYF. As DNA, the CDR3 is TGTGCCTGGAGGATCGGACTAGCGGGCAAGACAGATACGCAGTATTTT.

Many counts were recorded for this clone. The chain joins TRBV9 to TRBJ2-5; D remains ambiguous. The germline V gene encodes CDR1 SGDLS and CDR2 YYNGEE. Trimming stripped 3 bases from V and 5 bases from J, with 17 bases between. The CDR3 extends over 15 amino acids. Here the CDR3 DNA reads TGTGCCAGCAGCGCCGGAGTCAGGATGTCCGAGACCCAGTACTTC. It is translated as CASSAGVRMSETQYF. The full variable domain, its missing parts supplied by reference TRBV9 and TRBJ2-5, is DSGVTQTPKHLITATGQRVTLRCSPRSGDLSVYWYQQSLDQGLQFLIQYYNGEERAKGNILERFSAQQFPDLHSELNLSSLELGDSALYFCASSAGVRMSETQYFGPGTRLLVL.

The gene calls are TRBV7-9 and TRBJ2-5, with a possible D match to TRBD1 (5 bases). Germline V gene data show CDR1 as SEHNR and CDR2 as FQNEAQ (reference sequence). CDR3 length equals 11 residues. V was clipped by 3 bases and J by 7 bases, with 6 bases between them. The CDR3 region is CASSFTGTQYF. The CDR3 DNA is TGTGCCAGCAGCTTCACAGGGACCCAGTACTTC.

This clone was detected a few times. The chain combines TRBV7-2 with TRBJ1-1; D not resolved. With 0 bases removed from V and 5 bases from J, the gap between germline ends came to 4 bases. Germline V lookup: CDR1 SGHTA, CDR2 FQGNSA. The CDR3 is 12 amino acids. The CDR3 nucleotides read TGTGCCAGCAGCTTAGCGCTTACTGAAGCTTTCTTT. As protein: CASSLALTEAFF.

The CDR3 nucleotides are TGTGCCAGCACCGAGGGAGTAGCGGGAGGGTATGAGCAGTTCTTC. Its translation is CASTEGVAGGYEQFF. The J gene is TRBJ2-1, the V gene TRBV25-1; 11 bases match TRBD2. The germline gives CDR1 MGHDK, CDR2 SYGVNS. The V gene end was trimmed by 7 bases and the J gene end by 8 bases; junction bases not matched to a gene: 10. This CDR3 comprises 15 residues.

This clone was detected only a few times. V and J are TRBV30 and TRBJ2-7; no reliable D call. V was trimmed by 3 bases and J by 3 bases, leaving 12 bases between them. This CDR3 contains 13 residues. Germline V lookup: CDR1 GTSNPN, CDR2 SVGIG (reference sequence). Written as DNA, the CDR3 is TGTGCCTGGAGGTATGGGGTCAACTACGAGCAGTACTTC. It yields the protein CAWRYGVNYEQYF.

J is TRBJ2-4 and V is TRBV23-1, with D tentatively TRBD1 (5 bases). TRBV23-1 is treated as an ORF (open reading frame) with a function not yet certain. V was pared by 0 bases and J by 8 bases, with 11 bases between. This CDR3 has 14 residues. This CDR3 is CASSQSRRGHIQYF. CDR3 in DNA: TGCGCCAGCAGTCAATCAAGAAGGGGCCACATTCAGTACTTC.

The V call is TRBV4-1, the J call TRBJ2-7; D not certain. This CDR3 comprises 17 residues. The V gene's germline CDR1 is MGHRA and CDR2 YSYEKL. The germline V and J ends were trimmed by 0 bases and 3 bases, with 18 bases remaining between them. The CDR3 bases are TGCGCCAGCAGCCAAGATCTCCCAGGAACAATTGGCTACGAGCAGTACTTC. This gives the protein CASSQDLPGTIGYEQYF.

The chain employs TRBV9 and TRBJ2-1; D remains unclear. The V gene's germline CDR1 is SGDLS and CDR2 YYNGEE. The CDR3 is 13 amino acids. V was trimmed by 5 bases and J by 10 bases, leaving 16 bases between them. The CDR3: CASSGGPGYEQFF. In DNA form, the CDR3 reads TGTGCCAGCAGTGGCGGACCGGGCTACGAGCAGTTCTTC.

This clone came up a few times. DNA of the CDR3: TGTGCCAGCAGCCGGGGGAGATCTCCCTATGGCTACACCTTC. It codes for CASSRGRSPYGYTF. V and J are TRBV6-5 and TRBJ1-2; D perhaps matches TRBD1 (5 bases). Trimming shortened V by 6 bases and J by 4 bases, and 15 bases separated the two germline ends. The CDR3 is 14 residues long. The germline CDR1 and CDR2 sequences are MNHEY and SVGAGI.

The chain joins TRBV5-4 to TRBJ2-5; D unclear. Germline CDR1 and CDR2: SGHNT and YYREEE (reference sequence). The CDR3 length is 12 residues. Trimming shortened V by 4 bases and J by 4 bases, and 8 bases separated the two germline ends. CDR3 DNA: TGTGCCAGCAGCAACTCGTCAGAGACCCAGTACTTC. Its protein product is CASSNSSETQYF.

The chain has TRBV30 and TRBJ2-5; no clear D gene. Germline-derived CDR1 and CDR2 are GTSNPN and SVGIG (reference sequence). The CDR3 is 13 amino acids. V was cut by 4 bases and J by 0 bases, with 9 bases left in between. In DNA form, the CDR3 reads TGTGCCTGGATTGCCCAGTACCAAGAGACCCAGTACTTC. Its translation is CAWIAQYQETQYF.

Concerning this clone itself: One end of the junction does not line up with germline, which may come from a read error. This chain links TRBV29-1 with TRBJ2-4, with D possibly being TRBD2 (5 bases). The CDR3 is made up of 14 amino acids. CDR1 and CDR2 (germline): SQVTM, ANQGSEA. The CDR3 bases are TGCAGCGTGGAAGGAGGTCTAGCCAAAAACATTCAGTACTTC. This translates into CSVEGGLAKNIQYF.

The J gene is TRBJ1-1, the V gene TRBV6-5; no clear D. Trimming removed 2 bases at V and 2 bases at J, with 6 bases between. Per the germline V gene, CDR1 is MNHEY and CDR2 is SVGAGI. CDR3 length: 13 amino acids. CDR3 protein: CASSYLGNTEAFF. The CDR3 DNA reads TGTGCCAGCAGTTACCTGGGAAACACTGAAGCTTTCTTT.

This chain uses TRBV30 with TRBJ1-1; tentative D call: TRBD1 (5 bases). Germline V gene sequence: CDR1 GTSNPN, CDR2 SVGIG (reference sequence). The CDR3 extends over 13 amino acids. V was cut by 1 base and J by 4 bases, with 10 bases left in between. CDR3 DNA: TGTGCCTGGAGTGCGTGGGGGAGCACTGAAGCTTTCTTT. Translated: CAWSAWGSTEAFF.

This clone was recorded only once. The chain has TRBV29-1 and TRBJ2-1; 11 bases map to TRBD2. Trimming cost V 6 bases and J 7 bases; bases outside gene matches: 14. This CDR3 region has 16 residues. The germline V gene encodes CDR1 SQVTM and CDR2 ANQGSEA. CDR3 loop: CSVGTAETSGKNEQFF. CDR3 sequence (DNA): TGCAGCGTCGGGACAGCTGAGACTAGCGGGAAGAATGAGCAGTTCTTC.